A single sample gave rise to the 11 T cell receptor beta chains below, sequenced in a study of T cells in Graves' hyperthyroidism and ophthalmopathy. Using RNA transcripts as the source, TCR beta CDR3 regions were amplified. The HTBI set primed first-round TCR CDR3 RT-PCR. Each CDR3 protein gets one entry after TCRdb re-called the multiplex PCR reads with MiXCR. The sample yields 490,000 or so distinct CDR3 sequences, approximately 16% seen once. Material for sequencing was blood. These receptors all stem from a woman in her twenties or thirties with Graves' ophthalmopathy.

This clonotype occurred many times. CDR3 DNA sequence: TGTGCCAGCAGTGACCTGGGACAGGGGCTCCTGAGGAGCGAGCAGTACTTC. Translating it yields CASSDLGQGLLRSEQYF. V usage is TRBV2 and J usage is TRBJ2-7; TRBD1 matches 10 bases. The germline V gene encodes CDR1 SNHLY and CDR2 FYNNEI. This CDR3 is built from 17 residues. Trimming took 3 bases from V and 6 from J; bases not matched to a gene: 14. Looking up the rest from reference TRBV2 and TRBJ2-7 gives the full variable domain: EPEVTQTPSHQVTQMGQEVILRCVPISNHLYFYWYRQILGQKVEFLVSFYNNEISEKSEIFDDQFSVERPDGSNFTLKIRSTKLEDSAMYFCASSDLGQGLLRSEQYFGPGTRLTVT.

The rearrangement joins TRBV6-5 to TRBJ2-7; D gene ambiguous. CDR3 length: 12 residues. From germline, CDR1 is MNHEY and CDR2 SVGAGI. V was clipped by 4 bases and J by 5 bases, with 9 bases between them. The CDR3 loop is CASSFSRNEQYF. CDR3 DNA sequence: TGTGCCAGCAGTTTCTCGAGGAACGAGCAGTACTTC.

V gene TRBV7-9 combines with J gene TRBJ2-5, with 7 positions matching TRBD2. Germline CDR1 is SEHNR and CDR2 is FQNEAQ (reference sequence). This CDR3 comprises 14 residues. Trimming at V came to 3 bases and at J to 0 bases, leaving 1 base not matched to a gene. The CDR3 sequence: CASSFSGNQETQYF. The DNA for the CDR3 is TGTGCCAGCAGCTTCAGCGGGAACCAAGAGACCCAGTACTTC.

This clonotype was seen at least ten times. The rearrangement links TRBV7-2 to TRBJ2-5, with D perhaps matching TRBD1 or TRBD2 (5 bases each). This CDR3 is built from 16 residues. With 6 bases removed from V and 2 bases from J, the gap between germline ends came to 19 bases. CDR1 SGHTA and CDR2 FQGNSA come from the germline V gene. The DNA for the CDR3 is TGTGCCAGCAGTCATAACCACCGGGACCCACAAGAGACCCAGTACTTC. This translates into CASSHNHRDPQETQYF. The variable domain in full, with the rest retrieved from reference TRBV7-2 and TRBJ2-5, is GAGVSQSPSNKVTEKGKDVELRCDPISGHTALYWYRQSLGQGLEFLIYFQGNSAPDKSGLPSDRFSAERTGGSVSTLTIQRTQQEDSAVYLCASSHNHRDPQETQYFGPGTRLLVL.

The count of this clonotype is one. A read error may explain this, as a much larger clone is one base away. The V gene is TRBV20-1, the J gene TRBJ2-7; D possibly uses TRBD1 or TRBD2 (5 bases each). Germline CDR1 and CDR2: DFQATT and SNEGSKA (reference sequence). V lost 1 base and J 2 bases, leaving 12 bases between the germline ends. This CDR3 is built from 14 residues. The CDR3 loop is CSARGDVLTYEQYF. The CDR3 DNA is TGCAGTGCTAGAGGGGACGTGTTGACCTACGAGCAGTACTTC.

On this clonotype itself: Since a much larger clone is just one base distant, this may be a read error. The rearrangement links TRBV28 to TRBJ2-3; D might be TRBD2 (6 bases). CDR1 and CDR2 (germline): MDHEN, SYDVKM. The CDR3 covers 17 residues. This CDR3 is CASSSGMGRPPRDKQYF. The CDR3 DNA reads as TGTGCCAGCAGTTCGGGGATGGGACGCCCGCCGCGGGATAAGCAGTATTTT.

The chain couples TRBV9 to TRBJ1-1, with D unclear. Per the germline V gene, CDR1 is SGDLS and CDR2 is YYNGEE. V lost 0 bases and J lost 7, with 13 bases in between. CDR3 length: 14 amino acids. This chain's CDR3 is CASSVGVSLGEAFF. The CDR3 DNA follows: TGTGCCAGCAGCGTAGGGGTGTCGTTGGGTGAAGCTTTCTTT.

This clonotype has just a few counts. A read error may account for a junction end that differs from germline. The chain is built from TRBV7-9 and TRBJ1-1, with TRBD1 matching 7 bases. CDR3 size: 14 residues. The germline gives CDR1 SEHNR, CDR2 FQNEAQ (reference sequence). CDR3 loop: CASSFRTGNNEAFF. The CDR3 bases are TGTGCCAGCAGCTTTAGGACAGGCAACAATGAAGCTTTCTTT.

This clonotype was seen more than once but under ten times. The gene calls are TRBV5-1 and TRBJ1-5, with a weak D call TRBD1 (6 bases). This CDR3 is 15 amino acids long. Germline V gene sequence: CDR1 SGHRS, CDR2 YFSETQ. The V gene lost 4 bases and the J gene lost 2 bases, with 13 bases spanning the gap. The chain's CDR3 is CASSPTGIGNQPQHF. In DNA form, the CDR3 reads TGCGCCAGCAGCCCGACAGGTATAGGCAATCAGCCCCAGCATTTT. Using reference TRBV5-1 and TRBJ1-5 for the parts outside the CDR3, the full variable domain is KAGVTQTPRYLIKTRGQQVTLSCSPISGHRSVSWYQQTPGQGLQFLFEYFSETQRNKGNFPGRFSGRQFSNSRSEMNVSTLELGDSALYLCASSPTGIGNQPQHFGDGTRLSIL.

DNA for the CDR3: TGTGCCAGCAGTTACTCGATAGGATCAAGGTCGAGGGGGAGTCTCCTCTACGAGCAGTACTTC. This translates into CASSYSIGSRSRGSLLYEQYF. V gene TRBV6-6 combines with J gene TRBJ2-7; D might be TRBD1 (6 bases). CDR1 MNHNY and CDR2 SVGAGI come from the germline V gene (reference sequence). This CDR3 contains 21 residues. Trimming left V 0 bases short and J 3 bases short, with 30 bases between.

This chain joins TRBV5-6 and TRBJ2-5; the match to TRBD1 covers 7 bases. Germline V gene data show CDR1 as SGHDT and CDR2 as YYEEEE. Unmatched junction bases numbered 6, after V lost 2 bases and J lost 5 bases. The CDR3 length is 14 residues. In DNA form, the CDR3 reads TGTGCCAGCAGCTTTAAAGGGGGCCGGGAGACCCAGTACTTC. Residues: CASSFKGGRETQYF.